This is a list of T cell receptor beta chains from one sample in a study of lymphopenia after photon versus proton radiotherapy. Sequenced by immunoSEQ multiplex PCR; TCRdb stores in-frame clones only, minus some. This sample carries about 65,000 clones, over 80% of them seen once, and the ten largest clones take more than 10%. Sequencing used peripheral blood, obtained from a patient treated with proton-based radiotherapy. Receptor source: an elderly man with esophageal cancer. Each CDR3 is given with its conserved first and last residue.

v_gene	j_gene	CDR3aa
TRBV6-5	TRBJ1-1	CASSYVWGRGNTEAFF
TRBV18	TRBJ1-2	CASSPVGNYGYTF
TRBV6-1	TRBJ2-7	CASRYTDSYEQYF
TRBV7-2	TRBJ2-1	CASSLATGRTYNEQFF
TRBV19	TRBJ2-7	CASSPQTGDSYEQYF
TRBV30	TRBJ2-7	CAWSVPAAQYF
TRBV7-9	TRBJ1-2	CASSLVHSYGYTF
TRBV15	TRBJ2-1	CATSNVLSSADGEQFF
TRBV9	TRBJ2-1	CASSVGRANNEQFF
TRBV4-3	TRBJ1-4	CASSREVTGAFGGNEKLFF
TRBV19	TRBJ1-5	CASSADSIQPQHF
TRBV5-4	TRBJ1-1	CASSLGTGATPNTEAFF
TRBV6-6	TRBJ1-4	CASSFPGQANEKLFF
TRBV6-5	TRBJ2-3	CASSPRVLLGSTQYF
TRBV7-2	TRBJ2-5	CASSLDPSGPTEQYF
TRBV27	TRBJ2-2	CASSFLGITGELFF
TRBV6-1	TRBJ2-5	CASLTRGQEETQYF
TRBV4-1	TRBJ2-2	CASSQDRPGTDTGELFF
TRBV6-5	TRBJ2-7	CASSNQQGRYEQYF
TRBV18	TRBJ1-1	CASSQREGAEAFF
TRBV5-1	TRBJ2-2	CASVIGAEGTGELFF
TRBV5-1	TRBJ2-3	CASTFSQTDTQYF
TRBV5-6	TRBJ2-5	CASSSRQPYQETQYF
TRBV7-2	TRBJ1-1	CASSLTTGNTEAFF
TRBV9	TRBJ1-4	CASSVGADEKLFF
TRBV7-8	TRBJ2-1	CASSLILSTSGSEKNYNEQFF
TRBV13	TRBJ2-7	CASSHRGRSSYEQYF
TRBV30	TRBJ1-1	CAWSMSTRTEAFF
TRBV6-5	TRBJ2-3	CASSTSGVVDTQYF
TRBV4-1	TRBJ1-5	CASSQVAGKENQPQHF
TRBV4-1	TRBJ2-5	CASSQDLSWQGGEETQYF
TRBV19	TRBJ1-6	CASSIGTSFYNSPLHF
TRBV6-1	TRBJ2-7	CASSEQLVLPSSEQYF
TRBV29-1	TRBJ1-1	CSGQTSQGTKAFF
TRBV28	TRBJ2-3	CASSLNPSGRVTDTQYF
TRBV7-8	TRBJ1-2	CASSLGQIYGYTF
TRBV11-2	TRBJ2-7	CASSPPWTRWEQYF
TRBV29-1	TRBJ1-1	CSVKTGHSNTEAFF
TRBV5-1	TRBJ2-7	CASSLVGTGAYEQYF
TRBV19	TRBJ1-3	CASTVRAARNTIYF
TRBV4-2	TRBJ1-5	CASSQGTGLRNQPQHF
TRBV6-1	TRBJ2-7	CASRTSIGEDEQYF
TRBV27	TRBJ1-2	CASSFHGTGGGVTYGYTF
TRBV15	TRBJ2-7	CATSRGGGQSYEQYF
TRBV2	TRBJ2-5	CASSGTSGGTETQYF
TRBV11-2	TRBJ1-4	CASSLTQTGEKLFF
TRBV6-4	TRBJ2-1	CASIRQGNSYNEQFF
TRBV19	TRBJ2-7	CASSKAVQGVYEQYF
TRBV11-3	TRBJ2-1	CASSLVGGQGYEQFF
TRBV25-1	TRBJ2-1	CASSESASGINEQFF
TRBV27	TRBJ1-6	CASSLSYNSPLHF
TRBV30	TRBJ1-6	CAWSAFKGMRGDIGSPLHF
TRBV11-1	TRBJ2-3	CASSFQSWTDTQYF
TRBV19	TRBJ1-4	CASRLRGGAATNEKLFF
TRBV18	TRBJ2-1	CASSQRGVDNEQFF
TRBV5-4	TRBJ2-1	CASSLLTSTNEQFF
TRBV27	TRBJ2-4	CASSFGPKNIQYF
TRBV18	TRBJ2-3	CASSPSGGAPDTQYF
TRBV5-6	TRBJ2-6	CASSLGRSGANVLTF
TRBV2	TRBJ2-1	CASSGANEQFF